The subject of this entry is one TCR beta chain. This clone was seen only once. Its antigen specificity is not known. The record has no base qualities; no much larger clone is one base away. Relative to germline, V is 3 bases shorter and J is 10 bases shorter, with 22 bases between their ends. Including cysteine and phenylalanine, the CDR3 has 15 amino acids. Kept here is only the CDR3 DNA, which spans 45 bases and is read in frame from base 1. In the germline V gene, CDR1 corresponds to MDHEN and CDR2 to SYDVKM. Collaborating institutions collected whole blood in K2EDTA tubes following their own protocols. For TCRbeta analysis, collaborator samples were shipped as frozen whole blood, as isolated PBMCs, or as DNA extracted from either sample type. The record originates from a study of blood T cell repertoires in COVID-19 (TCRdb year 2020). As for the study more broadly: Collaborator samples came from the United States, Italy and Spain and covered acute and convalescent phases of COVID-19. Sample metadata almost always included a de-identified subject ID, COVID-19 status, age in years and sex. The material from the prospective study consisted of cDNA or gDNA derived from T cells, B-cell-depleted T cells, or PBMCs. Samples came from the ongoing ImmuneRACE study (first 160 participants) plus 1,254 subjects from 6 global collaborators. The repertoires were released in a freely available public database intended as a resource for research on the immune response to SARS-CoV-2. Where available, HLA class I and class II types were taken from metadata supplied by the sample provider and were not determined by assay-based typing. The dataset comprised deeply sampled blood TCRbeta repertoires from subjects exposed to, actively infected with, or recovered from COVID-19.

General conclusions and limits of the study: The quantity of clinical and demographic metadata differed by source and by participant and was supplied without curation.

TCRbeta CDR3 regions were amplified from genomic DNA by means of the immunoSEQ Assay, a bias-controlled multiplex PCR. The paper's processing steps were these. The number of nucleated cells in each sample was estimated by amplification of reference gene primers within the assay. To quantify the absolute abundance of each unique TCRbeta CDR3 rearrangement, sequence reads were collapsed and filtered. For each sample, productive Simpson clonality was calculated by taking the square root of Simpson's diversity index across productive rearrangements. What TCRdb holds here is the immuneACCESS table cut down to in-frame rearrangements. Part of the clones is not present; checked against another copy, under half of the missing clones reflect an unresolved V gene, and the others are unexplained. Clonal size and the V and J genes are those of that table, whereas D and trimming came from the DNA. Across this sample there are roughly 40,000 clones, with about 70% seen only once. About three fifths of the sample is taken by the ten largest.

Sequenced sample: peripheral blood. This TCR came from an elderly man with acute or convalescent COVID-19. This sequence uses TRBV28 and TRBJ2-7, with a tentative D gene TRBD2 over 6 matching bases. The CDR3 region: CASSFSTGARPQQYF. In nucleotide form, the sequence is TGTGCCAGCAGTTTTTCTACGGGAGCACGTCCTCAACAGTACTTC.